This T cell receptor (beta chain) originates from a study of shared clonotypes between healthy human individuals. Study-level results: Sampling involved blood alone; tissue repertoires likely differ.

The sequencing of unsorted PBMC DNA took place on ten immunoSEQ deep assay plates. Assay used: immunoSEQ multiplex PCR; TCRdb lists only in-frame clones, some missing. The sample shows roughly 500,000 clones, 76% of them seen only once. Donors were healthy HIV-negative adults without recent acute infections or vaccinations. As regards this clone: The target antigen is unknown. This sample includes further DNA sequences coding for the same CDR3.

This CDR3 region has 14 residues. Trimming stripped 0 bases from V and 5 bases from J, with 9 bases between. The germline V gene has CDR1 SGHRS and CDR2 YFSETQ. The sample taken for sequencing was PBMCs. The chain uses TRBV5-1 and TRBJ1-5; TRBD1 might be the D (5 bases). This TCR derives from a middle-aged woman in good health. Some clones in this sample may be carry-over from other donors' samples. CDR3 loop: CASSLGPGDQPQHF. CDR3 nucleotides: TGCGCCAGCAGCTTGGGGCCGGGGGATCAGCCCCAGCATTTT. The whole variable domain, remainder taken from reference TRBV5-1 and TRBJ1-5, is KAGVTQTPRYLIKTRGQQVTLSCSPISGHRSVSWYQQTPGQGLQFLFEYFSETQRNKGNFPGRFSGRQFSNSRSEMNVSTLELGDSALYLCASSLGPGDQPQHFGDGTRLSIL.